The T cell receptor beta chain described here comes from a study of identical twins. CDR3 length: 11 residues. Germline V gene data show CDR1 as MNHEY and CDR2 as SVGEGT. Trimming removed 8 bases from V and 7 bases from J, with 9 bases in between. This clonotype was seen more than once but under ten times. Its antigen remains unidentified. Study results and caveats: Excess sharing by twins proved weaker in beta out-of-frame sequences. In cord blood, abundant beta clonotypes had fewer insertions; memory showed no trend.

A single record per CDR3 protein comes from TCRdb applying MiXCR to the 5' RACE reads. The table includes 650,000 to 800,000 distinct CDR3 sequences, over 8.5% detected once. This sample was shared with a second study, whose subject was yellow fever vaccine responses in identical twins.

Input material: PBMCs. The genes are TRBV6-2 or TRBV6-3 and TRBJ2-1; unclear D gene. The TCR originated in a young woman in good health. The CDR3 is CASGHLNEQFF. CDR3 DNA sequence: TGTGCCAGCGGGCATTTGAATGAGCAGTTCTTC.